Listed below are T cell receptor beta chains from one sample, sequenced in a study of control samples from healthy donors and cancer patients. This table comes from immunoSEQ multiplex PCR, and its TCRdb copy is limited to in-frame clones, with some not included. The sample has 75,000 to 100,000 clones, about 88% seen once. The material sequenced was blood. The receptor set was obtained from a woman between 45 and 60 years old in good health. Both conserved end residues are part of each CDR3. D genes are given only for firm matches. The listing skips clone size in some rows; elsewhere it reads once, few, many or a size class.

j_gene,d_gene,v_gene,abundance,CDR3aa,CDR3nt
TRBJ1-5,NA,TRBV4-1,NA,CASSQEGTGGPQHF,TGCGCCAGCAGCCAAGAAGGAACCGGGGGGCCCCAGCATTTT
TRBJ1-6,NA,TRBV5-5,NA,CASSLGMGNSPLHF,TGTGCCAGCAGCTTGGGTATGGGCAATTCACCCCTCCACTTT
TRBJ1-5,NA,TRBV27,NA,CASSPGHLVQPQHF,TGTGCCAGCAGTCCGGGACACCTCGTTCAGCCCCAGCATTTT
TRBJ1-1,NA,TRBV6-6,NA,CASSTLKGETFF,TGTGCCAGCAGTACTTTAAAGGGTGAGACTTTCTTT
TRBJ1-2,TRBD1,TRBV12-5,NA,CASGSGGRDYGYTF,TGTGCTAGTGGATCAGGGGGCAGGGACTATGGCTACACCTTC
TRBJ2-5,NA,TRBV9,NA,CASSVGAGETQYF,TGTGCCAGCAGCGTGGGGGCCGGGGAGACCCAGTACTTC
TRBJ1-3,NA,TRBV5-5,NA,CASSQGFGSGNTIYF,TGTGCCAGCAGCCAAGGGTTCGGCTCTGGAAACACCATATATTTT
TRBJ2-7,NA,TRBV27,NA,CASSLAAGRGEQYF,TGTGCCAGCAGTTTAGCCGCAGGGAGAGGGGAGCAGTACTTC
TRBJ2-5,NA,TRBV18,NA,CASSPGLQETQYF,TGTGCCAGCTCCCCAGGGCTCCAAGAGACCCAGTACTTC
TRBJ2-5,TRBD2,TRBV19,once,CASRLAGGFQETQYF,TGTGCCAGTAGACTAGCGGGGGGATTTCAAGAGACCCAGTACTTC
TRBJ2-7,TRBD1,TRBV19,NA,CASSADRVSYEQYF,TGTGCCAGTAGTGCAGACAGGGTCTCCTACGAGCAGTACTTC
TRBJ1-2,TRBD1,TRBV6-5,NA,CASSSQGRGPNYGYTF,TGTGCCAGCAGTTCCCAGGGGAGGGGGCCTAACTATGGCTACACCTTC
TRBJ1-5,NA,TRBV6-1,NA,CASSEVGRGNQPQHF,TGTGCCAGCAGTGAAGTTGGAAGGGGAAATCAGCCCCAGCATTTT
TRBJ2-5,TRBD1,TRBV19,NA,CAKKPGQNNIYQETQYF,TGTGCCAAAAAACCGGGACAGAACAATATCTACCAAGAGACCCAGTACTTC
TRBJ1-2,NA,TRBV15,NA,CATSRARPDLNGYTF,TGTGCCACCAGCAGGGCTAGACCCGACCTCAATGGCTACACCTTC
TRBJ1-5,NA,TRBV6-5,NA,CASRARGDSNQPQHF,TGTGCCAGCAGGGCCCGGGGGGATAGCAATCAGCCCCAGCATTTT
TRBJ2-1,TRBD2,TRBV25-1,NA,CASSERASGRNEQFF,TGTGCCAGCAGTGAACGGGCTAGCGGGAGGAATGAGCAGTTCTTC
TRBJ2-5,TRBD2,TRBV7-9,NA,CASSLSSGIAGGETQYF,TGTGCCAGCAGCTTATCTTCGGGAATAGCGGGGGGGGAGACCCAGTACTTC
TRBJ2-7,TRBD1,TRBV18,few,CASSPNGQGAPYF,TGTGCCAGCTCACCGAACGGACAGGGGGCACCGTACTTC
TRBJ1-6,NA,TRBV6-2/TRBV6-3,NA,CASSPDGRRYISPLHF,TGTGCCAGCAGCCCCGACGGGCGGCGGTATATTTCACCCCTCCACTTT
TRBJ1-2,NA,TRBV28,NA,CASSSPTGTGANGYTF,TGTGCCAGCAGTTCCCCAACAGGGACGGGCGCGAATGGCTACACCTTC
TRBJ2-4,NA,TRBV7-9,NA,CASSEGSSAKNIQYF,TGTGCCAGCAGCGAAGGGTCCTCGGCCAAAAACATTCAGTACTTC
TRBJ2-7,TRBD2,TRBV5-1,NA,CASRPNPLAGNSYEQYF,TGCGCCAGCAGACCGAACCCACTAGCGGGGAACTCCTACGAGCAGTACTTC